This passage covers 5 T cell receptor beta chains from one sample sequenced in a study of blood T cell repertoires in COVID-19. TCRdb's table, derived via immunoSEQ multiplex PCR, lists solely in-frame clones and lacks some. Here the sample spans more than 350,000 clones, 88% being singletons. The material sequenced was PBMCs or T cells enriched from blood (not recorded which). These receptors were collected from a woman aged 18-29 years who had been exposed to COVID-19.

In DNA form, the CDR3 reads TGTGCCAGCAGCCGTACCGGGGTCGGGACCTTC. It encodes CASSRTGVGTF. This chain uses TRBV28 with TRBJ1-2; no definite D call. The CDR3 is 11 amino acids. V lost 6 bases and J 14 bases, leaving 16 bases between the germline ends. From germline, CDR1 is MDHEN and CDR2 SYDVKM.

This clone came up a few times. This chain joins TRBV14 and TRBJ1-6, with D maybe TRBD1 (6 bases). Germline V lookup: CDR1 SGHDN, CDR2 FVKESK. V shed 2 bases and J shed 5 bases, with 10 bases lying between them. The length of the CDR3 is 15 residues. The DNA for the CDR3 is TGTGCCAGCAGCCAAACAGGGTTCAATAATTCACCCCTCCACTTT. This sequence encodes CASSQTGFNNSPLHF.

The chain carries TRBV7-9 and TRBJ1-2; 7 positions match TRBD1. Per germline, CDR1 SEHNR and CDR2 FQNEAQ (reference sequence). Trimming removed 5 bases from V and 3 bases from J; junction bases left unmatched: 9. The CDR3 has 15 amino acids. The CDR3 region is CASSQGTGDYYGYTF. In DNA form, the CDR3 reads TGTGCCAGCAGCCAGGGAACAGGGGATTACTATGGCTACACCTTC.

V and J are TRBV18 and TRBJ1-3; TRBD1 aligns across 8 bases. This CDR3 is 15 amino acids long. The junction had 4 bases not matched to a gene; V was cut back by 5 bases and J by 1 base. Germline V gene data show CDR1 as KGHSH and CDR2 as LQKENI. The CDR3 reads CASSGQGGSGNTIYF. DNA of the CDR3: TGTGCCAGCTCAGGACAGGGCGGATCTGGAAACACCATATATTTT.

This chain connects TRBV28 to TRBJ2-7; 12 nucleotides line up with TRBD2. The V gene end was trimmed by 6 bases and the J gene end by 0 bases; junction bases not matched to a gene: 3. Germline V lookup: CDR1 MDHEN, CDR2 SYDVKM. The CDR3 consists of 15 residues. CDR3 sequence reads: CASSLAGGPSYEQYF. The CDR3 nucleotides read TGTGCCAGCAGCCTAGCGGGAGGGCCCTCCTACGAGCAGTACTTC. The whole variable domain, remainder taken from reference TRBV28 and TRBJ2-7, is DVKVTQSSRYLVKRTGEKVFLECVQDMDHENMFWYRQDPGLGLRLIYFSYDVKMKEKGDIPEGYSVSREKKERFSLILESASTNQTSMYLCASSLAGGPSYEQYFGPGTRLTVT.